This TCR beta chain derives from a study of post-analysis software for immune sequencing data (dated by TCRdb to the mid-2010s). General notes on the study: The recorded disease courses included relapsing-remitting, secondary progressive and progressive-relapsing multiple sclerosis, and some patients had no subtype annotation. A subset of samples was prepared in parallel using single-end sample barcoding, then pooled and co-amplified after Illumina adapter ligation. The multiple sclerosis patient repertoires were compared with more than 10 previously published healthy control repertoires from donors aged about 6 to 28 years.

Per the germline V gene, MNHEY is the CDR1 and SVGEGT is the CDR2. V gives up 6 bases and J gives up 0 bases, and the segment between their germline ends measures 15 bases. Counted from cysteine to phenylalanine, this CDR3 has 16 amino acids. CDR3 DNA only is kept here, 48 bases in frame from base 1. Here is what the overall study found, with its caveats: Significantly higher frequencies in patients than in controls were found for about five TRBV segments, including TRBV5-6, TRBV5-1 and TRBV20-1. The control group was slightly older than the multiple sclerosis patient group. Normalized Chao1 diversity was significantly lower in multiple sclerosis patients than controls, suggesting substantial peripheral T-cell clonal expansion. Direct clustering with F measure revealed strong co-clustering of samples prepared in the same batch, which led to a batch-effect correction.

Concerning this clonotype: Its antigen is not yet known. No base quality values were provided; no much bigger clone lies one nucleotide off.

Library construction relied on PCR. Sequencing used an Illumina HiSeq 2500. To reduce PCR and sequencing biases, unique molecular identifiers were built into the TCR beta cDNA libraries. Roughly 500,000 cDNA molecules were obtained for every 1 to 10 million input T cells, so each molecule roughly corresponded to one T cell. Patient libraries were prepared and sequenced with the same protocol used for the earlier healthy control dataset. Within a given batch, samples were prepared together, multiplexed and sequenced on the same HiSeq lane. In the original analysis: MIGEC was used to process the raw barcoded reads, and molecular identifier groups with only a single read were discarded before consensus assembly and CDR3 extraction. Clonotype tables were post-analysed with VDJtools, normalizing diversity by down-sampling all datasets to the smallest sample size. Repertoire overlap clustering matched CDR3 amino acid but not nucleotide sequences to correct batch-related cross-sample contamination. In TCRdb, the public reads were trimmed at Q25 with fastp and aligned with MiXCR, with productive beta chains retained. CDR3 protein sequences are deduplicated, and each keeps its most common genes and DNA. The V and J calls were determined by TCRdb, not by the authors. The sample table holds 350,000 to 450,000 distinct CDR3 sequences, of which approximately 38% were seen once. Together, the top ten hold around 8% of the sample.

To demonstrate the VDJtools post-analysis software, TCR beta repertoires were profiled from the peripheral blood of roughly 12 young patients with multiple sclerosis. The patients with multiple sclerosis were children and adolescents between about 6 and 16 years of age. Recombination linked TRBV6-2 or TRBV6-3 to TRBJ2-1; the D gene cannot be named for sure. The sample was blood. The receptor was derived from a girl aged 2 to 9 with multiple sclerosis. The base sequence is TGTGCCAGCAGACCAATTCTCGGGTTCTCCTACAATGAGCAGTTCTTC. Translated, this gives CASRPILGFSYNEQFF.